A selection of T cell receptor beta chains follows, all from one sample in a study of OX40 agonist ivuxolimab in advanced cancers. Some clones are missing from TCRdb's copy, which holds only in-frame ones; the method was immunoSEQ multiplex PCR. This sample has 27,000 or so clones; 84% occur once, and the top ten carry 20% to 25%. Here the sequenced sample was CD4+ or CD8+ T cells sorted from blood, taken in a trial of the OX40 agonist ivuxolimab. Receptors originate from an adult with an advanced solid tumor such as melanoma, head and neck, liver or kidney cancer. The CDR3 runs from the conserved cysteine through the conserved F or W. Each record gives: V gene, CDR3 length, J gene, clone size, D gene, CDR3 protein, CDR3 DNA. D genes are given only for firm matches. Expanded clones are given a class, and other clones once, few, many or no size at all.

v_call: TRBV6-4; cdr3_length: 16; j_call: TRBJ2-3; clone_size: NA; d_call: TRBD2; cdr3_aa: CASRGLAGGSADTQYF; cdr3_nt: TGTGCCAGCAGGGGACTAGCGGGAGGAAGTGCAGATACGCAGTATTTT
v_call: TRBV5-6; cdr3_length: 15; j_call: TRBJ1-5; clone_size: NA; d_call: NA; cdr3_aa: CASSLQGISNQPQHF; cdr3_nt: TGTGCCAGCAGCTTGCAAGGGATTAGCAATCAGCCCCAGCATTTT
v_call: TRBV7-9; cdr3_length: 12; j_call: TRBJ2-7; clone_size: NA; d_call: NA; cdr3_aa: CASSSTGRQAYF; cdr3_nt: TGTGCCAGCAGCTCGACGGGGAGACAGGCTTACTTC
v_call: TRBV27; cdr3_length: 15; j_call: TRBJ1-4; clone_size: NA; d_call: NA; cdr3_aa: CASSPKVFAYEKLFF; cdr3_nt: TGTGCCAGCAGTCCAAAGGTGTTTGCGTATGAAAAACTGTTTTTT
v_call: TRBV28; cdr3_length: 14; j_call: TRBJ2-7; clone_size: once; d_call: NA; cdr3_aa: CASSLAPGSWEQYF; cdr3_nt: TGTGCCAGCAGTTTGGCGCCAGGGTCTTGGGAGCAGTACTTC
v_call: TRBV4-1; cdr3_length: 14; j_call: TRBJ2-7; clone_size: once; d_call: TRBD1; cdr3_aa: CASSPGDRGYEQYF; cdr3_nt: TGCGCCAGCAGCCCGGGGGACAGGGGATACGAGCAGTACTTC
v_call: TRBV29-1; cdr3_length: 13; j_call: TRBJ1-1; clone_size: NA; d_call: NA; cdr3_aa: CSVLVGENTEAFF; cdr3_nt: TGCAGCGTTCTGGTGGGGGAGAACACTGAAGCTTTCTTT
v_call: TRBV7-6; cdr3_length: 15; j_call: TRBJ2-1; clone_size: NA; d_call: NA; cdr3_aa: CASSHSGTYNNEQFF; cdr3_nt: TGTGCCAGCAGCCACTCCGGGACTTATAACAATGAGCAGTTCTTC
v_call: TRBV7-2; cdr3_length: 16; j_call: TRBJ2-5; clone_size: NA; d_call: TRBD2; cdr3_aa: CASSPRLAGAGETQYF; cdr3_nt: TGTGCCAGCAGCCCACGACTAGCGGGCGCTGGAGAGACCCAGTACTTC
v_call: TRBV28; cdr3_length: 13; j_call: TRBJ1-1; clone_size: NA; d_call: NA; cdr3_aa: CASSLGANTEAFF; cdr3_nt: TGTGCCAGCAGTTTGGGGGCGAACACTGAAGCTTTCTTT
v_call: TRBV19; cdr3_length: 14; j_call: TRBJ2-7; clone_size: NA; d_call: NA; cdr3_aa: CASSSYGTFGEQYF; cdr3_nt: TGTGCCAGTTCTAGTTACGGGACCTTCGGCGAGCAGTACTTC
v_call: TRBV9; cdr3_length: 15; j_call: TRBJ1-3; clone_size: NA; d_call: NA; cdr3_aa: CASSEQGLSGNTIYF; cdr3_nt: TGTGCCAGCAGCGAGCAGGGGTTAAGTGGAAACACCATATATTTT
v_call: TRBV27; cdr3_length: 16; j_call: TRBJ2-3; clone_size: NA; d_call: TRBD2; cdr3_aa: CASSSFLTSGTDTQYF; cdr3_nt: TGTGCCAGCAGTTCGTTTCTGACTAGCGGGACAGATACGCAGTATTTT
v_call: TRBV5-6; cdr3_length: 18; j_call: TRBJ1-4; clone_size: few; d_call: NA; cdr3_aa: CASSFLGRTGTLNEKLFF; cdr3_nt: TGTGCCAGCAGCTTCCTAGGAAGAACCGGGACATTGAATGAAAAACTGTTTTTT
v_call: TRBV6-4; cdr3_length: 13; j_call: TRBJ2-3; clone_size: medium-sized; d_call: NA; cdr3_aa: CASKASEGDTQYF; cdr3_nt: TGTGCCAGCAAGGCTAGTGAGGGGGATACGCAGTATTTT
v_call: TRBV7-3; cdr3_length: 14; j_call: TRBJ2-3; clone_size: NA; d_call: NA; cdr3_aa: CASSLKAGTDTQYF; cdr3_nt: TGTGCCAGCAGCTTAAAGGCAGGGACAGATACGCAGTATTTT
v_call: TRBV7-8; cdr3_length: 16; j_call: TRBJ1-1; clone_size: NA; d_call: NA; cdr3_aa: CASSRTAGAMNTEAFF; cdr3_nt: TGTGCCAGCAGCCGTACCGCAGGGGCCATGAACACTGAAGCTTTCTTT
v_call: TRBV27; cdr3_length: 14; j_call: TRBJ2-3; clone_size: once; d_call: NA; cdr3_aa: CASSPTSGADTQYF; cdr3_nt: TGTGCCAGCAGTCCCACGTCGGGGGCAGATACGCAGTATTTT
v_call: TRBV11-3; cdr3_length: 17; j_call: TRBJ1-5; clone_size: few; d_call: NA; cdr3_aa: CASSLDRGEFGNQPQHF; cdr3_nt: TGTGCCAGCAGCTTAGATCGCGGGGAATTCGGCAATCAGCCCCAGCATTTT
v_call: TRBV5-4; cdr3_length: 13; j_call: TRBJ2-1; clone_size: NA; d_call: NA; cdr3_aa: CASSLDNTNEQFF; cdr3_nt: TGTGCCAGCAGCTTGGATAACACAAATGAGCAGTTCTTC
v_call: TRBV27; cdr3_length: 16; j_call: TRBJ1-5; clone_size: NA; d_call: TRBD1; cdr3_aa: CASSLSGQGVHQPQHF; cdr3_nt: TGTGCCAGCAGTTTATCGGGACAGGGGGTGCATCAGCCCCAGCATTTT
v_call: TRBV5-1; cdr3_length: 15; j_call: TRBJ1-4; clone_size: NA; d_call: TRBD1; cdr3_aa: CASSLEAGGNEKLFF; cdr3_nt: TGCGCCAGCAGCTTGGAGGCAGGGGGTAATGAAAAACTGTTTTTT
v_call: TRBV6-4; cdr3_length: 15; j_call: TRBJ2-3; clone_size: NA; d_call: TRBD2; cdr3_aa: CASSELAGDVDTQYF; cdr3_nt: TGTGCCAGCAGTGAACTAGCGGGAGATGTGGATACGCAGTATTTT
v_call: TRBV5-5; cdr3_length: 15; j_call: TRBJ1-5; clone_size: NA; d_call: NA; cdr3_aa: CASSLYGNSNQPQHF; cdr3_nt: TGTGCCAGCAGCTTGTATGGGAATAGCAATCAGCCCCAGCATTTT
v_call: TRBV2; cdr3_length: 12; j_call: TRBJ2-7; clone_size: once; d_call: TRBD1; cdr3_aa: CASRGGDYEQYF; cdr3_nt: TGTGCCAGCAGAGGGGGCGACTACGAGCAGTACTTC
v_call: TRBV4-1; cdr3_length: 17; j_call: TRBJ2-4; clone_size: NA; d_call: TRBD1; cdr3_aa: CASSQAWGTGSKNIQYF; cdr3_nt: TGCGCCAGCAGCCAAGCTTGGGGGACAGGGAGCAAAAACATTCAGTACTTC
v_call: TRBV9; cdr3_length: 14; j_call: TRBJ2-7; clone_size: NA; d_call: NA; cdr3_aa: CASSAANRPDEQYF; cdr3_nt: TGTGCCAGCAGCGCAGCGAACAGGCCCGACGAGCAGTACTTC
v_call: TRBV5-4; cdr3_length: 15; j_call: TRBJ1-5; clone_size: once; d_call: NA; cdr3_aa: CASSLRAGHQSTQHF; cdr3_nt: TGTGCCAGCAGTTTAAGGGCAGGACATCAATCGACCCAGCATTTT
v_call: TRBV2; cdr3_length: 16; j_call: TRBJ2-2; clone_size: NA; d_call: NA; cdr3_aa: CASSVSQDLNTGELFF; cdr3_nt: TGTGCCAGCAGTGTCAGCCAGGACCTAAACACCGGGGAGCTGTTTTTT
v_call: TRBV11-2; cdr3_length: 15; j_call: TRBJ2-5; clone_size: NA; d_call: TRBD2; cdr3_aa: CASSLTSGGGETQYF; cdr3_nt: TGTGCCAGCAGCTTGACTAGCGGTGGGGGGGAGACCCAGTACTTC
v_call: TRBV7-9; cdr3_length: 13; j_call: TRBJ2-3; clone_size: NA; d_call: NA; cdr3_aa: CASSSPPSDTQYF; cdr3_nt: TGTGCCAGCAGCTCCCCCCCCTCAGATACGCAGTATTTT